Given below is one T cell receptor beta chain in context. Its antigen is currently unknown. As to treatment: 15 to 20 received Ad26.COV2.S at low or high dose, single or two shots; about 5 received placebo; per-sample allocation not given. Material that was analyzed had been drawn on day 63 after the first vaccine or placebo injection. V was clipped by 5 bases and J by 7 bases, with 9 bases between them. This CDR3 contains 11 residues. Germline-derived CDR1 and CDR2 are MNHNS and SASEGT. This sample stems from a study of Ad26.COV2.S vaccination and SARS-CoV-2 variants. General study findings and limits: Compared with placebo recipients, vaccine recipients had higher spike-specific TCR breadth. Spike-specific CD8+ and CD4+ T cell responses reportedly showed substantial breadth after vaccination. Participants given vaccine showed non-spike TCR breadth similar to that of placebo recipients.

Here immunoSEQ multiplex PCR was the method, and the copy in TCRdb shows in-frame clones only, minus some. Among more than 300,000 clones listed, around 81% were seen once. The V call is TRBV6-1, the J call TRBJ2-7, with D hard to call. The sequenced sample was peripheral blood, obtained in a trial of Ad26.COV2.S vaccine versus placebo. The clonotype originates from a person aged 18-65 years who received the Ad26.COV2.S COVID-19 vaccine or a placebo. The CDR3: CASSYLEEQYF. CDR3 in DNA: TGTGCCAGCAGTTATCTTGAGGAGCAGTACTTC.